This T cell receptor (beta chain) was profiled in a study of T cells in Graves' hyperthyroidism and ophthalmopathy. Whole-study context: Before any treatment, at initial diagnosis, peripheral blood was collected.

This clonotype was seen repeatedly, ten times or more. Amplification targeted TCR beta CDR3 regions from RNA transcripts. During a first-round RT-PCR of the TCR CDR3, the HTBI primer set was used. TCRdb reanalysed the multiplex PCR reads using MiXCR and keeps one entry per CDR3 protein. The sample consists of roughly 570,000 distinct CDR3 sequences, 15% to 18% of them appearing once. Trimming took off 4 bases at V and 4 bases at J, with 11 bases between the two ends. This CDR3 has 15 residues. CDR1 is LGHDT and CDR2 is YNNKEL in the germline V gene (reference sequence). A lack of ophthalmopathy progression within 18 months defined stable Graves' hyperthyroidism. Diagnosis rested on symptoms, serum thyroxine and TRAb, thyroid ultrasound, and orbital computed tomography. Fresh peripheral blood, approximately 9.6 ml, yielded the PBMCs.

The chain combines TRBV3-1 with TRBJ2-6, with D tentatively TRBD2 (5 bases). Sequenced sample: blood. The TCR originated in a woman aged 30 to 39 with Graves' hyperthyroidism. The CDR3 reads CASSRWTGGANVLTF. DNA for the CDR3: TGTGCCAGCAGCCGCTGGACGGGAGGGGCCAACGTCCTGACTTTC. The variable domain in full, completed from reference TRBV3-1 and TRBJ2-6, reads DTAVSQTPKYLVTQMGNDKSIKCEQNLGHDTMYWYKQDSKKFLKIMFSYNNKELIINETVPNRFSPKSPDKAHLNLHINSLELGDSAVYFCASSRWTGGANVLTFGAGSRLTVL.